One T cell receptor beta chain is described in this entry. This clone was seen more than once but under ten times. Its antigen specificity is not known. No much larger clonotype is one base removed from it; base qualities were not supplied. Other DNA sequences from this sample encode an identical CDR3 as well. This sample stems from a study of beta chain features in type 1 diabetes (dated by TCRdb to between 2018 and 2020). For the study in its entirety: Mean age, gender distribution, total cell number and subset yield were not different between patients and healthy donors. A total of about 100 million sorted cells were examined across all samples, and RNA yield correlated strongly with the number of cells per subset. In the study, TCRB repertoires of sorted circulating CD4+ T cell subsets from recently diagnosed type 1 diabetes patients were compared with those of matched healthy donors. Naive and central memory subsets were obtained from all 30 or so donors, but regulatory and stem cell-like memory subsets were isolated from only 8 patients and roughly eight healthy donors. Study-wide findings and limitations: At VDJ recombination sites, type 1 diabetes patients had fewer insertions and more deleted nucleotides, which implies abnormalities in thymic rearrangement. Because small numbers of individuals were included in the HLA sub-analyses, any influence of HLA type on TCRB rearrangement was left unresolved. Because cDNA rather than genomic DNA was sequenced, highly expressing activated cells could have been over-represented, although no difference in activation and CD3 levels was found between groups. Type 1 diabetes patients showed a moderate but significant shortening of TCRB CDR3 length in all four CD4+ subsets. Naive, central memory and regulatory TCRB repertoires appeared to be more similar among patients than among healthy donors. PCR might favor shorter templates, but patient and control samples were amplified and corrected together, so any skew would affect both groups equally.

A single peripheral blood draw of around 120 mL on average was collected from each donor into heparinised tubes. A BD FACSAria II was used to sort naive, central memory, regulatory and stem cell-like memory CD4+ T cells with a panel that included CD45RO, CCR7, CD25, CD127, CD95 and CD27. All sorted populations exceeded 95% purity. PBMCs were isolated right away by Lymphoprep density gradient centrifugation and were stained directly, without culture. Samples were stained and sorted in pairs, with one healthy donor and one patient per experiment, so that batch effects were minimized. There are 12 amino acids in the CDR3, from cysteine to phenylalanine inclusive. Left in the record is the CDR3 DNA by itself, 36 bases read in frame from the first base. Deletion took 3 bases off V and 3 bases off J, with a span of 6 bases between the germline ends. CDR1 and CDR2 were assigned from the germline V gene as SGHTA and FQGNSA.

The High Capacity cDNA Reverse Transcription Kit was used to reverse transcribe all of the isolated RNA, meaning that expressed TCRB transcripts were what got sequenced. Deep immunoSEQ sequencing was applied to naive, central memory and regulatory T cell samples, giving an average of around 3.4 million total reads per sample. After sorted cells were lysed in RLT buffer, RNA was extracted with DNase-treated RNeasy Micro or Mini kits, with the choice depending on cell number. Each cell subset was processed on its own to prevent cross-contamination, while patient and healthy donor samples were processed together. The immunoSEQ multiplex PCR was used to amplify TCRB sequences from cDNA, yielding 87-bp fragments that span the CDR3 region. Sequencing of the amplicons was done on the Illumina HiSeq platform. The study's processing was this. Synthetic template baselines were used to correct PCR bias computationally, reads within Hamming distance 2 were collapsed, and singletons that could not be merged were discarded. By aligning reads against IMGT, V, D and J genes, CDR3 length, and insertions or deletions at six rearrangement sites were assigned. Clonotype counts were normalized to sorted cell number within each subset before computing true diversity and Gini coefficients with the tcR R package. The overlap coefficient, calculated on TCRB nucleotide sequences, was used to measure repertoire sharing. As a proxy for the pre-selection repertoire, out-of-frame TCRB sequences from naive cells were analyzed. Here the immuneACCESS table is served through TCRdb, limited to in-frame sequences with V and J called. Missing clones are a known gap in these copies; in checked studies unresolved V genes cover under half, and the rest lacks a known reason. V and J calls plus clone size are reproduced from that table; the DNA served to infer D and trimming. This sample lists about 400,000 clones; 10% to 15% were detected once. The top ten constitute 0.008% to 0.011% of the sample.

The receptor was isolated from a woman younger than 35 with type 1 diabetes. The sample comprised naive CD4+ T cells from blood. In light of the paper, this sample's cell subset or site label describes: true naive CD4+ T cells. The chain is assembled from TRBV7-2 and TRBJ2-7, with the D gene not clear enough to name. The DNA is TGTGCCAGCAGCTTGGTGAGCTACGAGCAGTACTTC. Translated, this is CASSLVSYEQYF.